This TCR beta chain was recovered during a study of beta chain features in type 1 diabetes. General study results and limits: Moderate yet significant TCRB CDR3 shortening was seen in Type 1 diabetes patients in all four CD4+ subsets. Individuals with type 1 diabetes displayed fewer insertions and more deletions at VDJ junctions. High TCR expression in some cells could lead to their over-representation in cDNA sequencing.

The CDR3 consists of 15 residues. J was trimmed by 7 bases and V by 5 bases; bases with no gene match: 10. The germline CDR1 and CDR2 sequences are LNHDA and SQIVND (reference sequence). Every bit of the isolated RNA underwent reverse transcription, so sequencing read expressed TCRB transcripts. Naive, central memory and regulatory T cell samples averaged around 3.5 million immunoSEQ reads each. Sequenced by immunoSEQ multiplex PCR; TCRdb stores in-frame clones only, minus some. The sample records 140,000 or so clones, about 10% being singletons. This clone occurred a few times. Its antigen is as yet unknown.

The source material was central memory CD4+ T cells from blood. The clonotype comes from a man aged 18 to 29 in good health. The chain recombines TRBV19 with TRBJ2-2; TRBD1 agrees at 7 bases. CDR3 sequence reads: CASSPKMGQNGELFF. In DNA, the CDR3 is TGTGCCAGTAGTCCGAAGATGGGACAGAACGGGGAGCTGTTTTTT.